This TCR beta chain was captured in a study of cytomegalovirus exposure and HLA in healthy donors. Study information: Most donors, about 82% of over 350 genotyped, fell in the Caucasian-associated ancestry cluster. The study, taken as a whole, reports: In vitro, a few CMV-associated chains proved specific for CMV antigens. Indistinguishability led to the exclusion of some V segments, TRBV6-2 and TRBV6-3 included.

The PCR made use of 60 Vbeta and 13 Jbeta primers. Per the original methods: About 88 million unique TCR beta chains, roughly 11 million of them shared, were counted by a later analysis. The assay was immunoSEQ multiplex PCR, and TCRdb's table has in-frame clones only and misses some. The V and J calls and clone size are taken from that table; D and trimming were inferred from the DNA. Counted here are about 170,000 clones, around 80% occurring once; the ten biggest clones make up 2% to 2.5%. V was shortened by 1 base and J by 4 bases, with 6 bases between the two germline ends. There are 13 residues in the CDR3. The germline CDR1 and CDR2 sequences are LGHNA and YSLEER. Comments on this clone: Antigen unknown.

The chain uses TRBV4-3 and TRBJ2-3; no definite D call. This receptor was identified in a woman in her twenties or thirties in good health and CMV-seropositive. The sample consisted of PBMCs. The CDR3 DNA reads as TGCGCCAGCAGCCAAGGCCGGTCAGATACGCAGTATTTT. Encoded protein: CASSQGRSDTQYF.